These 14 T cell receptor beta chains originate from one sample sequenced in a study of T cell responses to AZD1222 COVID-19 vaccine. The assay was immunoSEQ multiplex PCR, and TCRdb's table has in-frame clones only and misses some. The sample contains around 99,000 clones, approximately 85% of which appear only once. The sample consisted of peripheral blood, taken on day 0 of MenACWY control vaccination. The receptors were gathered from an adult in good health.

J is TRBJ2-3 and V is TRBV18; 7 bases line up with TRBD1. This CDR3 is 13 amino acids long. Germline CDR1 is KGHSH and CDR2 is LQKENI. The ends lost 5 bases at V and 6 bases at J; junction bases unmatched: 5. The CDR3 region is CASSALQGDTQYF. The CDR3 region has the DNA TGTGCCAGCTCAGCCCTACAGGGGGATACGCAGTATTTT.

The chain joins TRBV28 to TRBJ1-4, with 8 bases lining up with TRBD1. The CDR3 is made up of 15 amino acids. The ends lost 3 bases at V and 8 bases at J; junction bases unmatched: 8. Germline CDR1 and CDR2: MDHEN and SYDVKM. CDR3 sequence (DNA): TGTGCCAGCAGTTTCCGGACAGGGTCGAAGGAAAAACTGTTTTTT. This codes for CASSFRTGSKEKLFF.

This clone appeared a single time. The chain joins TRBV2 to TRBJ1-1; D is unclear. In germline, CDR1 is SNHLY, CDR2 FYNNEI. The CDR3 is 15 residues long. Trimming left V 3 bases short and J 8 bases short, with 19 bases between. CDR3 sequence: CASSEAGLTGMEAFF. The CDR3 DNA reads TGTGCCAGCAGTGAGGCCGGGCTCACGGGGATGGAAGCTTTCTTT.

In the case of this clone: The sample carries other DNA sequences with the same CDR3. The chain couples TRBV18 to TRBJ1-5, with 8 positions matching TRBD1. The CDR3 contains 13 residues. V lost 3 bases to trimming and J lost 7 bases; unmatched junction nucleotides: 2. CDR1 and CDR2 (germline): KGHSH, LQKENI. CDR3 nucleotides: TGTGCCAGCTCACCGGACAGGGACCAGCCCCAGCATTTT. Encoded protein: CASSPDRDQPQHF.

The V gene is TRBV6-4, the J gene TRBJ2-3; D perhaps matches TRBD2 (5 bases). CDR1 is MRHNA and CDR2 is SNTAGT in the germline V gene. V was trimmed by 0 bases and J by 6 bases, leaving 10 bases between them. The CDR3 consists of 14 residues. CDR3 amino acids: CASSDSRESDTQYF. DNA for the CDR3: TGTGCCAGCAGTGACTCGAGGGAGAGCGATACGCAGTATTTT.

This clone was seen a handful of times. The V gene is TRBV4-3, the J gene TRBJ2-1; maybe TRBD2 (6 bases). CDR3 size: 14 residues. Between the trimmed V and J ends, which lost 0 bases and 6 bases, there was a span of 9 bases. Germline V gene lookup returns CDR1 LGHNA and CDR2 YSLEER. CDR3 sequence (DNA): TGCGCCAGCAGCCAAGATACTAGCCGCAATGAGCAGTTCTTC. It codes for CASSQDTSRNEQFF.

This clone was seen repeatedly, ten times or more. The CDR3 protein is CASSCDSFSGNTIYF. DNA for the CDR3: TGTGCCAGCAGTTGCGACTCCTTCTCTGGAAACACCATATATTTT. The rearrangement links TRBV27 to TRBJ1-3; D not resolved. CDR1 is MNHEY, CDR2 SMNVEV, per germline (reference sequence). The CDR3 covers 15 residues. The V end lost 4 bases, the J end lost 0 bases, and 10 bases lay between the germline ends.

This chain joins TRBV5-1 and TRBJ1-1, with TRBD1 as a possible D gene (5 bases). V gave up 0 bases and J gave up 4 bases, with 16 bases separating them. The length of the CDR3 is 16 residues. The germline CDR1 and CDR2 sequences are SGHRS and YFSETQ. The CDR3 DNA sequence: TGCGCCAGCAGCTTGGGGGGGTCGCGGGGAAGCACTGAAGCTTTCTTT. Amino acid sequence: CASSLGGSRGSTEAFF.

The genes are TRBV18 and TRBJ2-2; D gene uncertain. From germline, CDR1 is KGHSH and CDR2 LQKENI. The V end lost 3 bases, the J end lost 5 bases, and 7 bases lay between the germline ends. This CDR3 region has 13 residues. The CDR3 sequence is CASSPEMTGELFF. The CDR3 bases are TGTGCCAGCTCACCTGAAATGACCGGGGAGCTGTTTTTT.

This clone appeared once. This sequence joins TRBV6-5 and TRBJ1-5, with 7 bases matching TRBD1. This CDR3 spans 15 amino acids. Per germline, CDR1 MNHEY and CDR2 SVGAGI. The V segment lost 6 bases and the J segment 2 bases; nucleotides outside the gene matches: 7. The CDR3 is CASRGGQQGNQPQHF. DNA for the CDR3: TGTGCCAGCAGGGGGGGACAGCAGGGCAATCAGCCCCAGCATTTT.

This clone was seen a single time. This rearrangement joins TRBV5-4 to TRBJ1-1; tentative D call: TRBD1 (5 bases). The CDR3 length is 15 residues. Germline-derived CDR1 and CDR2 are SGHNT and YYREEE (reference sequence). Trimming stripped 0 bases from V and 0 bases from J, with 9 bases between. The CDR3 DNA sequence: TGTGCCAGCAGCTTGGCCCTGGGGGTGAACACTGAAGCTTTCTTT. This gives the protein CASSLALGVNTEAFF.

The V call is TRBV5-1, the J call TRBJ2-2; D is possibly TRBD1 (5 bases). This CDR3 contains 14 residues. The germline gives CDR1 SGHRS, CDR2 YFSETQ. Trimming removed 5 bases at V and 6 bases at J, with 14 bases between. The CDR3 sequence is CASSRGYEAGELFF. CDR3 DNA sequence: TGCGCCAGCAGTAGGGGCTATGAGGCCGGGGAGCTGTTTTTT.

The J gene is TRBJ1-2, the V gene TRBV9, with D maybe TRBD1 (6 bases). The CDR3 is made up of 13 amino acids. V lost 2 bases to trimming and J lost 2 bases, with 7 bases between them. Germline CDR1 reads SGDLS; CDR2 reads YYNGEE. The CDR3 sequence is CASSVDSNYGYTF. CDR3 bases: TGTGCCAGCAGCGTGGACAGCAACTATGGCTACACCTTC.

The chain combines TRBV12-3 or TRBV12-4 with TRBJ2-2, with D possibly being TRBD2 (5 bases). Between the trimmed V and J ends, which lost 6 bases and 4 bases, there was a span of 9 bases. The CDR3 is made up of 13 amino acids. This CDR3 is CASSRGATGELFF. The CDR3 DNA reads TGTGCCAGCAGCCGGGGAGCCACCGGGGAGCTGTTTTTT.